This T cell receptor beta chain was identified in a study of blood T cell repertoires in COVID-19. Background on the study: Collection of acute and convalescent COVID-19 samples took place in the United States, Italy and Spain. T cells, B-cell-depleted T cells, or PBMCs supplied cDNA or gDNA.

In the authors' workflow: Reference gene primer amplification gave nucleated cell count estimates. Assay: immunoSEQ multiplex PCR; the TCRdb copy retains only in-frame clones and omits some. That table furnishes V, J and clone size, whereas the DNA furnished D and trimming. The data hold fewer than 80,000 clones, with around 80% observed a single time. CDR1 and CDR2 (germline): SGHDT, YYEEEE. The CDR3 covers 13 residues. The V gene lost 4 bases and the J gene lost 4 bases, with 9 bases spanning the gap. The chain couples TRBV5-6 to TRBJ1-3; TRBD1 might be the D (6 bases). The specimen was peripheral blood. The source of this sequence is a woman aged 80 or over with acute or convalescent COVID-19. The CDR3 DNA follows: TGTGCCAGCAGCGCCGACAGGGGAAACACCATATATTTT. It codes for CASSADRGNTIYF.